The T cell receptor (beta chain) described here comes from a study of metastatic and nonmetastatic thyroid tumors. Study at large: Repertoire comparison spanned blood and tumor or nodule tissue of malignant and benign thyroid patients.

No patient had received any treatment before thyroid surgery. As processed by the authors: Construction of a distant-metastasis classifier for papillary thyroid cancer relied on CDR3 differences across clinicopathological groups. With MiXCR, TCRdb called clones anew from the PCR reads. The authors' filters were not applied to this entry. The table has some 15,000 clones, roughly an eighth seen once. Study-level points and caveats: Malignant thyroid tumors reportedly had TCR beta diversity that was significantly higher than in benign nodules, in blood and tumor.

This clone was observed a handful of times. What it binds is unknown. From germline, CDR1 is MNHEY and CDR2 SMNVEV (reference sequence). Deletions cut 7 bases from V and 0 bases from J, with 13 bases between. This CDR3 comprises 15 residues. The receptor was isolated from a female donor with papillary thyroid cancer or a benign thyroid nodule (not recorded which). Some clones in this sample may be carry-over from other donors' samples. The chain combines TRBV27 with TRBJ2-1, with TRBD2 as a possible D gene (5 bases). Sequenced material: tumor tissue. Here the CDR3 DNA reads TGTGCCAGCACCCCAAGGGAGCACTCCTACAATGAGCAGTTCTTC. Encoded protein: CASTPREHSYNEQFF.